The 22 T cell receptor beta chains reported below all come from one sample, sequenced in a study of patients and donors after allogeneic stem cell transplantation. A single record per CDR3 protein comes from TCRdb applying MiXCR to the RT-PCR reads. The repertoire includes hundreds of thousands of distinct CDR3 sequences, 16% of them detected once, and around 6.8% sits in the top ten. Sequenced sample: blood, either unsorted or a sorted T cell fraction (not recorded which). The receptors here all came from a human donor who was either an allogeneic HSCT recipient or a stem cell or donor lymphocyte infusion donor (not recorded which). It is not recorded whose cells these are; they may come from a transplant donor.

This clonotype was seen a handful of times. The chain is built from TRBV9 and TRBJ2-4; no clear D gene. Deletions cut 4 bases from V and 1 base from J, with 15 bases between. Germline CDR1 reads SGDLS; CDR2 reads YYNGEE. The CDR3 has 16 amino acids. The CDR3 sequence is CASSCLVGSAKNIQYF. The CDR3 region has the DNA TGTGCCAGCAGCTGTCTAGTGGGGTCTGCCAAAAACATTCAGTACTTC.

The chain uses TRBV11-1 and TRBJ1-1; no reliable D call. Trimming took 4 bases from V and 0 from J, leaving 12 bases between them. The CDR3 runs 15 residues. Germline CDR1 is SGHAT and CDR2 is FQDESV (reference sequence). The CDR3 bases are TGTGCCAGCAGCTGGGGTAGGGATTTGAACACTGAAGCTTTCTTT. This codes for CASSWGRDLNTEAFF.

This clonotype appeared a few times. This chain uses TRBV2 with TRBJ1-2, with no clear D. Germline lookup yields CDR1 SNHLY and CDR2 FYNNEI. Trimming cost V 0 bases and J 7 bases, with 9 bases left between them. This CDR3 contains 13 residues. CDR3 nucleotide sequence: TGTGCCAGCAGTGAAGCGGCACGTTCTGGCTACACCTTC. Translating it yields CASSEAARSGYTF.

The CDR3 DNA follows: TGTGCCAGCAGTGGACCGGGACTTGAAAAACTGTTTTTT. Translating gives CASSGPGLEKLFF. The V call is TRBV25-1, the J call TRBJ1-4; perhaps TRBD1 as D (5 bases). The CDR3 consists of 13 residues. Per germline, CDR1 MGHDK and CDR2 SYGVNS. V dropped 4 bases and J dropped 7 bases, with 10 bases sitting between them.

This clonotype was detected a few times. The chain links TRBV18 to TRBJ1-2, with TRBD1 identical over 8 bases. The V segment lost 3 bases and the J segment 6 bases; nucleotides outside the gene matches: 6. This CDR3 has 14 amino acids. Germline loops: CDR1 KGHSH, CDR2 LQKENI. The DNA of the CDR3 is TGTGCCAGCTCACCCTGGACAGGGCTGAATGGCTACACCTTC. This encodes CASSPWTGLNGYTF.

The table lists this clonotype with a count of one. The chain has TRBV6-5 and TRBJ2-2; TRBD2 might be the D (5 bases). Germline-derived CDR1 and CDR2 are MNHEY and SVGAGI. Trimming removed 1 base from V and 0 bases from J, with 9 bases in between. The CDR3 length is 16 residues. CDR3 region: CASSYFPGTNTGELFF. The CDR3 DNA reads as TGTGCCAGCAGTTACTTTCCGGGGACGAACACCGGGGAGCTGTTTTTT.

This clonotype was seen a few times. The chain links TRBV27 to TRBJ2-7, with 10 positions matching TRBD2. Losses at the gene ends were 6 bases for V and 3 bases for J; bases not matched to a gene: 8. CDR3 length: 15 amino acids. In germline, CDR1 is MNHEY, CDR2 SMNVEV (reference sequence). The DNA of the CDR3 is TGTGCCAGCAGGCTCCGCACTAGCGGGAACTACGAGCAGTACTTC. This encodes CASRLRTSGNYEQYF.

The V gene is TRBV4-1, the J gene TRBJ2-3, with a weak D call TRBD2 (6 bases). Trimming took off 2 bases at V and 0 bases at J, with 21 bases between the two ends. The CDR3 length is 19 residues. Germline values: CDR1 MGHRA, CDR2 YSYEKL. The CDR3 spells CASSQSLTSGRSSTDTQYF. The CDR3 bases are TGCGCCAGCAGCCAAAGTCTGACCAGCGGGCGTTCTAGCACAGATACGCAGTATTTT.

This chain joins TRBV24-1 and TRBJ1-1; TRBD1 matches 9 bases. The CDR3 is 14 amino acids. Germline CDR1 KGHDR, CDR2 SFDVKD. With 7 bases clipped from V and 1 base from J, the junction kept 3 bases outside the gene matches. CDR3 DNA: TGTGCCACCAGAGACAGGGGGGGGAACACTGAAGCTTTCTTT. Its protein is CATRDRGGNTEAFF.

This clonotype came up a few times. DNA for the CDR3: TGTGCCAGCGGGGGTCGTGGACGGGGCACCGGGGAGCTGTTTTTT. This codes for CASGGRGRGTGELFF. This sequence joins TRBV2 and TRBJ2-2; D is perhaps TRBD1 or TRBD2 (5 bases each). This CDR3 has 15 amino acids. The V end lost 8 bases, the J end lost 4 bases, and 17 bases lay between the germline ends. CDR1 SNHLY and CDR2 FYNNEI come from the germline V gene.

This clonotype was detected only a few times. CDR3 sequence (DNA): TGTGCCTGGAGTGGCGGACAGGGTTTGGACGAGCAGTACTTC. Residues: CAWSGGQGLDEQYF. The rearrangement joins TRBV30 to TRBJ2-7; 8 bases map to TRBD1. Germline lookup yields CDR1 GTSNPN and CDR2 SVGIG (reference sequence). CDR3 length: 14 residues. After removal of 1 base from V and 5 bases from J, the junction contained 7 bases not matched to a gene.

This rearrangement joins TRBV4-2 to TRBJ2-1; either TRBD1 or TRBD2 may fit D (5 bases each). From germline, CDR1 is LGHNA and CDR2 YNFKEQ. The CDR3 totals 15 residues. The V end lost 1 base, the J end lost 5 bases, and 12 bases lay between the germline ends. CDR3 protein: CASSQGTGTHNEQFF. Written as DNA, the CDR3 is TGTGCCAGCAGCCAAGGGACCGGGACCCACAATGAGCAGTTCTTC.

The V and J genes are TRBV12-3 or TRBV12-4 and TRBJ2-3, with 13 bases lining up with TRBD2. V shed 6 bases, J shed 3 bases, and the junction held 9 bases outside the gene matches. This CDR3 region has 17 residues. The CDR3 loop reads CASSSGTSGIMTDTQYF. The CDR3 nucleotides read TGTGCCAGCAGCTCCGGGACTAGCGGGATAATGACAGATACGCAGTATTTT.

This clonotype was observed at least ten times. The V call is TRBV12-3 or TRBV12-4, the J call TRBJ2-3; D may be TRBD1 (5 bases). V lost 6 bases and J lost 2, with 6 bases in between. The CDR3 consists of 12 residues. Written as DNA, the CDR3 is TGTGCCAGCAGGACAGACACAGATACGCAGTATTTT. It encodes CASRTDTDTQYF.

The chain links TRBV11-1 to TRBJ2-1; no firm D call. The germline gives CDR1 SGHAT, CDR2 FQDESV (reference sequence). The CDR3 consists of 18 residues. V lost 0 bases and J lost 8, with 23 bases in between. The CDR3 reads CASSLARLATPTWDEQFF. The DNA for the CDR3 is TGTGCCAGCAGCTTAGCGAGGCTGGCAACCCCTACCTGGGATGAGCAGTTCTTC.

The DNA for the CDR3 is TGTGCCATCAGTGAAGCAGTACAGGGTAGGAATGAGCAGTTCTTC. Its protein is CAISEAVQGRNEQFF. The chain joins TRBV10-3 to TRBJ2-1; a weak D match, TRBD1 (6 bases). V lost 3 bases to trimming and J lost 7 bases, with 16 bases between them. The CDR3 is 15 amino acids. Per the germline V gene, CDR1 is ENHRY and CDR2 is SYGVKD.

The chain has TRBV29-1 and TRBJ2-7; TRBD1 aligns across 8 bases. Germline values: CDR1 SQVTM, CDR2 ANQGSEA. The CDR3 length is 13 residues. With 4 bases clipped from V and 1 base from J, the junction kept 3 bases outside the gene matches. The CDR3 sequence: CSVVTGGSYEQYF. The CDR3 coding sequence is TGCAGCGTTGTAACAGGGGGTTCCTACGAGCAGTACTTC.

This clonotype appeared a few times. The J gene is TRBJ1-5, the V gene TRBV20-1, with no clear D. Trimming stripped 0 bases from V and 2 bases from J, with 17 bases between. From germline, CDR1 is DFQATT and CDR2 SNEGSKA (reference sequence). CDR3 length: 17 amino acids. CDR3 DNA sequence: TGCAGTGCTAGAGATCCCGGACTCAAAAAGGGCAATCAGCCCCAGCATTTT. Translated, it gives CSARDPGLKKGNQPQHF.

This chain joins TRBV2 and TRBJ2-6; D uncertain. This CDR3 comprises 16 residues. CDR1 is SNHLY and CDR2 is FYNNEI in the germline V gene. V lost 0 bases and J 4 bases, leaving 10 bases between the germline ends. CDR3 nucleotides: TGTGCCAGCAGTGAAGCGCGTGGGGTCGGGGCCAACGTCCTGACTTTC. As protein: CASSEARGVGANVLTF.

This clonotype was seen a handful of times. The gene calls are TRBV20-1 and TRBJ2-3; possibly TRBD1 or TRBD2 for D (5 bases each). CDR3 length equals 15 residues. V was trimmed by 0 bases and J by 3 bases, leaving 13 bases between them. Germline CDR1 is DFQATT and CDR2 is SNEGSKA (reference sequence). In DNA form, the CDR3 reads TGCAGTGCTAGAGAGAGGACACAGCGGACAGATACGCAGTATTTT. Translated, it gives CSARERTQRTDTQYF.

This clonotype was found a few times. CDR3 bases: TGTGCCAGCAGCCAAGGCCTAGCGGGAGGTGGGGATGAGCAGTTCTTC. It is translated as CASSQGLAGGGDEQFF. The V gene is TRBV3-1, the J gene TRBJ2-1, with 11 bases matching TRBD2. After removal of 1 base from V and 8 bases from J, the junction contained 7 bases not matched to a gene. CDR1 is LGHDT, CDR2 YNNKEL, per germline (reference sequence). The CDR3 is made up of 16 amino acids.

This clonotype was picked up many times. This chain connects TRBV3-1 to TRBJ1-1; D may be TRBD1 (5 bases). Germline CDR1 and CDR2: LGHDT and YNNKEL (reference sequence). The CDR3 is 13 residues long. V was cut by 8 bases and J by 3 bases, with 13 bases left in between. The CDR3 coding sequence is TGTGCCAGCCTACCCGGGGGTGACACTGAAGCTTTCTTT. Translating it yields CASLPGGDTEAFF.